The table lists the clone carrying this TCR beta chain with many counts. Antigen unknown. TCRdb reanalysed the 5' RACE reads using MiXCR and keeps one entry per CDR3 protein. The table includes about 58,000 distinct CDR3 sequences, 3% to 4% detected once. The source of the sample is a study of neurological immune-mediated disorders. The unsorted libraries had their origin in 2 million PBMCs stored at -80 C. Whole-study results and caveats: The authors found no clinical or MRI feature associated with the multiple sclerosis repertoire cluster. CDR3 amino acid sequences of expanded clones were not shared across subjects, a result suggesting private repertoires in all groups.

V gave up 2 bases and J gave up 7 bases; unmatched junction bases: 5. The CDR3 runs 15 residues. Germline V gene lookup returns CDR1 MNHEY and CDR2 SVGAGI. The sample consisted of PBMCs. This clonotype was obtained from a woman aged 60-75 years with multiple sclerosis. The rearrangement joins TRBV6-5 to TRBJ2-7, with TRBD2 identical over 13 bases. In DNA, the CDR3 is TGTGCCAGCAGTTACGAGGGGACTAGCGGGGAAGAGCAGTACTTC. Protein sequence: CASSYEGTSGEEQYF.